The present entry profiles one T cell receptor (beta chain) with its context. The protocol was immunoSEQ multiplex PCR, while the TCRdb copy is restricted to in-frame clones and leaves out a portion. The sample holds some 120,000 clones, 85% to 95% seen once. This sample is part of a study of T cell responses to AZD1222 COVID-19 vaccine. The clonotype originates from an adult in good health. The sample here was peripheral blood, taken on day 0 of AZD1222 vaccination.

CDR3 sequence (DNA): TGTGCCAGCAGTGAATGGGGTGGGGAAGGCTACACCTTC. Its protein is CASSEWGGEGYTF. The chain recombines TRBV6-1 with TRBJ1-2; D unresolved. CDR1 and CDR2 (germline): MNHNS, SASEGT. The CDR3 is 13 residues long. Trimming took off 2 bases at V and 8 bases at J, with 12 bases between the two ends.